The sequence of this TCR beta chain was determined in a study of cytomegalovirus exposure and HLA in healthy donors. Study-level findings and limits: A prior analysis recorded that most TCR beta V segments were productive about 90% or about 30% of the time. The study assumed roughly uniform donor sequencing depth for presence/absence analyses. Indistinguishability led to the exclusion of some V segments, TRBV6-2 and TRBV6-3 included.

Primers included in the PCR were 60 Vbeta and 13 Jbeta primers. Some clones are missing from TCRdb's copy, which holds only in-frame ones; the method was immunoSEQ multiplex PCR. The sample yields 150,000 to 200,000 clones, 60% to 85% seen once. CDR1 is SGHRS and CDR2 is YFSETQ in the germline V gene. The CDR3 spans 13 residues. Between the trimmed V and J ends, which lost 2 bases and 8 bases, there was a span of 13 bases. For this clone: Its antigen remains unidentified.

J is TRBJ1-2 and V is TRBV5-1, with no clear D. The source is a woman in her thirties or forties in good health and CMV-seronegative. The sequenced sample consisted of PBMCs. As DNA, the CDR3 is TGCGCCAGCAGCTTTGGGTATCCGGGGGGCTACACCTTC. This encodes CASSFGYPGGYTF.